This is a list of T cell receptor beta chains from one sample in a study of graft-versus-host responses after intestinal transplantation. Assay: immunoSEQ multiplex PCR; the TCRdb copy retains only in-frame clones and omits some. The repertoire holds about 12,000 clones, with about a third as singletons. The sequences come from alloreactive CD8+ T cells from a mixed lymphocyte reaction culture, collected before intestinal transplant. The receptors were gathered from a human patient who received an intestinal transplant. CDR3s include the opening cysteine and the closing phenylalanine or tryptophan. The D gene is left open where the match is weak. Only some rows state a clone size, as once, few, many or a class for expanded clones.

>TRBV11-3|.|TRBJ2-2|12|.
TGTGCCAGCAGCTTTGGAAGCGGGGAGCTGTTTTTT
CASSFGSGELFF
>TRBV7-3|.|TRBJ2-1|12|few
TGTGCCAGCAGCTTAGGCTACAATGAGCAGTTCTTC
CASSLGYNEQFF
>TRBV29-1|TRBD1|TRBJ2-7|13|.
TGCAGCGCCGAGGGGACAGGGAACTACGAGCAGTACTTC
CSAEGTGNYEQYF
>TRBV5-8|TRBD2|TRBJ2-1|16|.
TGTGCCAGCAGCCGAGGGACTAGCGGGAGGCGGGGTGAGCAGTTCTTC
CASSRGTSGRRGEQFF
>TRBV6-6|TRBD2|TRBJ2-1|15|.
TGTGCCAGCAGTCGACTAGCGGGAGCCTACGATGAGCAGTTCTTC
CASSRLAGAYDEQFF
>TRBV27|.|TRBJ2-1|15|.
TGTGCCAGCAGTTTGACCCCAGTCTCCTACAATGAGCAGTTCTTC
CASSLTPVSYNEQFF
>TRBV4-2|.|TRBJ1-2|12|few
TGTGCCAGCAGCTCGGACGGATATGGCTACACCTTC
CASSSDGYGYTF
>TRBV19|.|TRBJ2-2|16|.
TGTGCCAGTAGTATCGCCCCTACAGGGAACACCGGGGAGCTGTTTTTT
CASSIAPTGNTGELFF
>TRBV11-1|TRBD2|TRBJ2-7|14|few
TGTGCCAGCAGCACTAGCGGGAGCTCCTACGAGCAGTACTTC
CASSTSGSSYEQYF
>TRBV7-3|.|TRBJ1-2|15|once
TGTGCCAGCAGCTTACCGCCACCGAATCTCTATGGCTACACCTTC
CASSLPPPNLYGYTF
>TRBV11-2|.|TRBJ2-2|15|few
TGTGCCAGCAGGGTCCGGGCAGGGGAGACCGGGGAGCTGTTTTTT
CASRVRAGETGELFF
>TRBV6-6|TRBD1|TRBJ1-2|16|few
TGTGCCAGCAGTTACTCGATGGGACAGGATATCTATGGCTACACCTTC
CASSYSMGQDIYGYTF
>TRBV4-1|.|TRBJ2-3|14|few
TGCGCCAGCAGCCTGGCACCAGGGGCAGATACGCAGTATTTT
CASSLAPGADTQYF
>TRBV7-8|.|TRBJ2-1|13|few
TGTGCCAGCAGCTTAAACGGGCTAGCTGAGCAGTTCTTC
CASSLNGLAEQFF
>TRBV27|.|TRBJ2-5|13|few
TGTGCCAGCAGTTTAGCAGGGGCAGAGACCCAGTACTTC
CASSLAGAETQYF
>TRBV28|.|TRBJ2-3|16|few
TGTGCCAGCAGCGTCGGAGATTCCTCTAGCACAGATACGCAGTATTTT
CASSVGDSSSTDTQYF
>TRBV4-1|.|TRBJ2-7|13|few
TGCGCCAGCAGCCAAGTTGGGGTGGCCGAGCAGTACTTC
CASSQVGVAEQYF
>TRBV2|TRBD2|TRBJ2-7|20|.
TGTGCCAGCAGTTCGCCCTTACGACTAGCGGGCTGGTGGTACCACTACGAGCAGTACTTC
CASSSPLRLAGWWYHYEQYF
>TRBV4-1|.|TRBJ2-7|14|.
TGCGCTAGCAGCCGGCCCCTTGGGGGAATCGGGCAGTACTTC
CASSRPLGGIGQYF
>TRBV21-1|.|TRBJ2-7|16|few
TGTGCCAGCAGCAAACTGGAGCGGCGGATCTCCTACGAGCAGTACTTC
CASSKLERRISYEQYF
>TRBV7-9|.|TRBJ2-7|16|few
TGCGCCAGCAGCCAAGATCGGGTTACTACCAGCTACGAGCAGTACTTC
CASSQDRVTTSYEQYF